The 27 T cell receptor beta chains in this list originate from one sample, sequenced in a study of human T cells and chemical hapten exposure. Described time point: patch test 1, 2 weeks after DPC sensitization. Stated treatment: therapeutic diphenylcyclopropenone sensitization with weekly scalp DPC. TCRdb passed the RACE reads through MiXCR, listing each CDR3 protein once. The table lists nearly 350,000 distinct CDR3 sequences, roughly 6.9% of them singletons. The sequences come from whole blood, collected in connection with sensitization to the hapten diphenylcyclopropenone (DPC). The receptors originated from a woman aged 18 to 35 with alopecia areata. Some clones in this sample may be carry-over from other donors' samples.

In this sample, this clonotype turned up a few times. This chain links TRBV6-4 with TRBJ2-5, with no clear D. Trimming removed 4 bases from V and 3 bases from J, with 15 bases in between. The CDR3 has 15 amino acids. Germline V gives CDR1 MRHNA, CDR2 SNTAGT. CDR3 sequence (DNA): TGTGCCAGCAGTGGACTGAACCGGGTAGAAGAGACCCAGTACTTC. It translates to CASSGLNRVEETQYF.

This clonotype has ten or more counts. The V and J genes are TRBV4-1 and TRBJ2-7; D not resolved. This CDR3 comprises 13 residues. Germline values: CDR1 MGHRA, CDR2 YSYEKL. Trimming removed 1 base from V and 3 bases from J, with 7 bases in between. CDR3 coding DNA: TGCGCCAGCAGCCAAGTACCGAACTACGAGCAGTACTTC. Amino acid sequence: CASSQVPNYEQYF.

This clonotype has more than one count but fewer than ten. J is TRBJ2-3 and V is TRBV5-5; D assignment may be TRBD1 or TRBD2 (5 bases each). Germline V lookup: CDR1 SGHKS, CDR2 YYEKEE (reference sequence). The CDR3 totals 16 residues. V dropped 0 bases and J dropped 3 bases, with 14 bases sitting between them. The CDR3 DNA is TGTGCCAGCAGCTTGGATTTCGGGACCAGTACAGATACGCAGTATTTT. The encoded protein is CASSLDFGTSTDTQYF. Full variable domain (rest looked up from reference TRBV5-5 and TRBJ2-3): DAGVTQSPTHLIKTRGQQVTLRCSPISGHKSVSWYQQVLGQGPQFIFQYYEKEERGRGNFPDRFSARQFPNYSSELNVNALLLGDSALYLCASSLDFGTSTDTQYFGPGTRLTVL.

The genes are TRBV6-2 or TRBV6-3 and TRBJ2-5; 7 bases are shared with TRBD2. The trim removed 7 bases at V and 4 bases at J, leaving 12 bases unmatched. The CDR3 is 15 residues long. CDR1 and CDR2 (germline): MNHEY, SVGEGT. The CDR3 protein is CASTSPRGVGETQYF. The CDR3 nucleotides are TGTGCCAGCACCTCCCCTCGGGGGGTAGGAGAGACCCAGTACTTC.

This clonotype was picked up a small number of times. The chain recombines TRBV12-3 or TRBV12-4 with TRBJ1-1, with 7 bases lining up with TRBD1. Trimming at V came to 7 bases and at J to 6 bases, leaving 8 bases not matched to a gene. There are 13 residues in the CDR3. In DNA form, the CDR3 reads TGTGCCAGCATAGACAGGGTCAACCCTGAAGCTTTCTTT. Protein: CASIDRVNPEAFF.

This clonotype showed up just a few times. The chain is built from TRBV7-9 and TRBJ1-2; 7 bases fit TRBD1. This CDR3 has 15 residues. The germline V gene has CDR1 SEHNR and CDR2 FQNEAQ (reference sequence). With V trimmed by 5 bases and J by 6 bases, 12 bases remained unmatched. CDR3: CASSPSGQVGHGYTF. The CDR3 nucleotides read TGTGCCAGCAGCCCTAGCGGACAGGTCGGACATGGCTACACCTTC.

Regarding this clonotype: One end of the junction is discordant with germline, which a read error may explain. CDR3 sequence: CASNEIGGTDTQYF. For the CDR3, the DNA is TGTGCCAGCAATGAAATCGGGGGCACAGATACGCAGTATTTT. The V and J genes are TRBV2 and TRBJ2-3; perhaps TRBD2 as D (5 bases). CDR3 length equals 14 residues. The germline CDR1 and CDR2 sequences are SNHLY and FYNNEI.

This clonotype was detected ten times or more. The genes are TRBV12-3 or TRBV12-4 and TRBJ1-1; D gene unclear. The V end was cut by 1 base, the J end by 2 bases, with 8 bases between. The CDR3 sequence is 14 residues long. CDR3 coding DNA: TGTGCCAGCAGTTTAGTACAGAGTAACACTGAAGCTTTCTTT. Encoded protein: CASSLVQSNTEAFF.

The rearrangement links TRBV5-4 to TRBJ1-1, with TRBD1 as a possible D gene (6 bases). This CDR3 spans 15 amino acids. Germline V CDR1 and CDR2: SGHNT, YYREEE (reference sequence). The V end lost 2 bases, the J end lost 8 bases, and 19 bases lay between the germline ends. CDR3 region: CASSLLTRRGREAFF. The DNA of the CDR3 is TGTGCCAGCAGCTTACTGACGCGGAGGGGGAGGGAAGCTTTCTTT.

This clonotype was observed a handful of times. CDR3 in DNA: TGTGCCACCAGCAGAGGTTCGGCAGGGGAGAATACGCAGTATTTT. This sequence encodes CATSRGSAGENTQYF. The chain has TRBV15 and TRBJ2-3, with D tentatively TRBD1 (6 bases). Germline-derived CDR1 and CDR2 are LNHNV and YYDKDF (reference sequence). The CDR3 spans 15 residues. The germline V and J ends were trimmed by 1 base and 7 bases, with 15 bases remaining between them. The full variable domain, in which reference TRBV15 and TRBJ2-3 provide the parts outside the CDR3, is DAMVIQNPRYQVTQFGKPVTLSCSQTLNHNVMYWYQQKSSQAPKLLFHYYDKDFNNEADTPDNFQSRRPNTSFCFLDIRSPGLGDTAMYLCATSRGSAGENTQYFGPGTRLTVL.

This clonotype was observed a handful of times. The genes are TRBV2 and TRBJ1-3, with D hard to call. CDR1 is SNHLY, CDR2 FYNNEI, per germline. This CDR3 region has 12 residues. The V gene lost 1 base and the J gene lost 3 bases, with 1 base spanning the gap. The CDR3 DNA follows: TGTGCCAGCAGTGAAGATGGAAACACCATATATTTT. Translated: CASSEDGNTIYF.

V is TRBV12-5 and J is TRBJ1-1; D remains unclear. Looked up from germline, CDR1 is LGHNT and CDR2 is FRNRAP. CDR3 size: 12 residues. Trimming pared 3 bases from V and 3 bases from J, leaving 5 bases between. The CDR3 coding sequence is TGTGCTAGTGGTTTTTCGGACACTGAAGCTTTCTTT. Its translation is CASGFSDTEAFF.

This clonotype has a count of ten or more. CDR3 loop: CSVGAESYNEQFF. DNA for the CDR3: TGCAGCGTAGGAGCGGAATCCTACAATGAGCAGTTCTTC. The chain combines TRBV29-1 with TRBJ2-1; D perhaps matches TRBD2 (5 bases). CDR3 length: 13 amino acids. The V gene lost 6 bases and the J gene lost 1 base, with 10 bases spanning the gap. CDR1 is SQVTM, CDR2 ANQGSEA, per germline.

This clonotype was recorded a few times. The V gene is TRBV7-9, the J gene TRBJ2-7; tentatively, D is TRBD1 or TRBD2 (5 bases each). This CDR3 spans 15 amino acids. Between the trimmed V and J ends, which lost 3 bases and 3 bases, there was a span of 15 bases. The germline CDR1 and CDR2 sequences are SEHNR and FQNEAQ (reference sequence). CDR3: CASSLRGSSHYEQYF. CDR3 DNA: TGTGCCAGCAGCTTGAGGGGCAGTTCACACTACGAGCAGTACTTC.

This clonotype appeared many times. The junction does not match germline at one end; this may be a read error. V usage is TRBV9 and J usage is TRBJ2-7, with 11 bases identical to TRBD1. Germline V gives CDR1 SGDLS, CDR2 YYNGEE. The CDR3 totals 12 residues. CDR3 residues: CASSARDRGLNF. The CDR3, as DNA: TGTGCCAGCAGCGCCAGGGACAGGGGGTTAAACTTC.

This clonotype was found many times. The chain carries TRBV7-3 and TRBJ2-7; 7 bases are a match to TRBD2. The V segment lost 3 bases and the J segment 2 bases; nucleotides outside the gene matches: 7. The V gene's germline CDR1 is SGHTA and CDR2 FQGTGA. CDR3 length equals 15 residues. CDR3 residues: CASSFGSGLAYEQYF. The CDR3 DNA reads as TGTGCCAGCAGCTTCGGCAGCGGACTAGCCTACGAGCAGTACTTC.

This clonotype has ten or more counts. V gene TRBV20-1 combines with J gene TRBJ2-1; the D is unclear. The CDR3 is 12 amino acids. V lost 6 bases to trimming and J lost 3 bases, with 9 bases between them. CDR1 is DFQATT and CDR2 is SNEGSKA in the germline V gene (reference sequence). The CDR3 loop is CSAATVYNEQFF. The CDR3 nucleotides are TGCAGTGCGGCTACAGTCTACAATGAGCAGTTCTTC.

This clonotype was observed a few times. This chain links TRBV5-6 with TRBJ1-1, with D possibly matching TRBD1 (5 bases). Germline V CDR1 and CDR2: SGHDT, YYEEEE. The CDR3 runs to 17 residues. The V end lost 0 bases, the J end lost 5 bases, and 20 bases lay between the germline ends. The CDR3 is CASSLANSGKIGTEAFF. As DNA, the CDR3 is TGTGCCAGCAGCTTGGCCAATTCAGGGAAGATAGGGACTGAAGCTTTCTTT.

This clonotype was detected a few times. The chain uses TRBV20-1 and TRBJ2-3, with D tentatively TRBD1 (6 bases). V lost 0 bases to trimming and J lost 0 bases, with 13 bases between them. This CDR3 spans 16 amino acids. Germline loops: CDR1 DFQATT, CDR2 SNEGSKA (reference sequence). The CDR3 loop is CSARDPVGASTDTQYF. In nucleotides, the CDR3 is TGCAGTGCTAGAGACCCCGTGGGGGCTAGCACAGATACGCAGTATTTT.

This clonotype was picked up a small number of times. The genes are TRBV4-2 and TRBJ1-2, with 8 nucleotides matching TRBD1. V trimming: 0 bases; J trimming: 2 bases; junction bases outside the gene matches: 14. From germline, CDR1 is LGHNA and CDR2 YNFKEQ. The CDR3 spans 19 residues. The DNA for the CDR3 is TGTGCCAGCAGCCAAGAAGGGTCGCTGGTGAACAGGGGGAACTATGGCTACACCTTC. Protein sequence: CASSQEGSLVNRGNYGYTF.

The sample holds many counts of this clonotype. V is TRBV7-2 and J is TRBJ2-1; D not certain. V lost 5 bases, J lost 7 bases, and 15 bases lay in between. The CDR3 totals 14 residues. Germline V lookup: CDR1 SGHTA, CDR2 FQGNSA. This CDR3 is CASSPREAGNEQFF. In DNA form, the CDR3 reads TGTGCCAGCAGCCCCCGAGAGGCCGGGAATGAGCAGTTCTTC.

This clonotype was detected only a few times. The chain carries TRBV2 and TRBJ1-5; 9 positions match TRBD1. The CDR3 covers 15 residues. Per germline, CDR1 SNHLY and CDR2 FYNNEI. Losses at the gene ends were 1 base for V and 5 bases for J; bases not matched to a gene: 3. CDR3 in DNA: TGTGCCAGCAGTGAAGGGACAGGGGAGGATCAGCCCCAGCATTTT. Amino acid sequence: CASSEGTGEDQPQHF.

This clonotype was counted at least ten times. The chain combines TRBV5-1 with TRBJ2-7, with 9 bases matching TRBD2. Unmatched junction bases numbered 4, after V lost 0 bases and J lost 6 bases. Germline lookup yields CDR1 SGHRS and CDR2 YFSETQ. The length of the CDR3 is 14 residues. CDR3 nucleotide sequence: TGCGCCAGCAGCTTGGCCGGGACTAGCACCGAGCAGTACTTC. This codes for CASSLAGTSTEQYF.

This chain joins TRBV7-8 and TRBJ2-2; maybe TRBD1 (5 bases). Looked up from germline, CDR1 is SGHVS and CDR2 is FQNEAQ. The V end lost 3 bases, the J end lost 3 bases, and 14 bases lay between the germline ends. This CDR3 region has 16 residues. The CDR3 protein is CASSLVWGRDTGELFF. The CDR3 DNA sequence: TGTGCCAGCAGCTTGGTGTGGGGCCGGGACACCGGGGAGCTGTTTTTT. Drawing the rest from reference TRBV7-8 and TRBJ2-2, the complete variable domain is GAGVSQSPRYKVAKRGQDVALRCDPISGHVSLFWYQQALGQGPEFLTYFQNEAQLDKSGLPSDRFFAERPEGSVSTLKIQRTQQEDSAVYLCASSLVWGRDTGELFFGEGSRLTVL.

Many counts were recorded for this clonotype. V and J are TRBV29-1 and TRBJ2-7; 8 bases map to TRBD1. J was trimmed by 7 bases and V by 7 bases; bases with no gene match: 12. The CDR3 sequence is 13 residues long. Germline CDR1 SQVTM, CDR2 ANQGSEA. In DNA, the CDR3 is TGCAGCGCGCCCTCCGGACAGGGCGGAGAGCAGTACTTC. Encoded protein: CSAPSGQGGEQYF.

This clonotype was seen a few times. The J gene is TRBJ2-1, the V gene TRBV4-1; TRBD2 matches 8 bases. This CDR3 is 16 amino acids long. CDR1 MGHRA and CDR2 YSYEKL come from the germline V gene. V shed 0 bases and J 5 bases; nucleotides not matched to a gene: 6. The chain's CDR3 is CASSQERRGGHNEQFF. The CDR3, as DNA: TGCGCCAGCAGCCAAGAAAGACGGGGGGGACACAATGAGCAGTTCTTC.

This clonotype has just a few counts. DNA of the CDR3: TGTGCCAGCTCACTGATGCAGGGGGATCAGCCCCAGCATTTT. It translates to CASSLMQGDQPQHF. V and J are TRBV18 and TRBJ1-5; 7 nucleotides match TRBD1. This CDR3 has 14 residues. Germline lookup yields CDR1 KGHSH and CDR2 LQKENI. V shed 4 bases and J 5 bases; nucleotides not matched to a gene: 5.